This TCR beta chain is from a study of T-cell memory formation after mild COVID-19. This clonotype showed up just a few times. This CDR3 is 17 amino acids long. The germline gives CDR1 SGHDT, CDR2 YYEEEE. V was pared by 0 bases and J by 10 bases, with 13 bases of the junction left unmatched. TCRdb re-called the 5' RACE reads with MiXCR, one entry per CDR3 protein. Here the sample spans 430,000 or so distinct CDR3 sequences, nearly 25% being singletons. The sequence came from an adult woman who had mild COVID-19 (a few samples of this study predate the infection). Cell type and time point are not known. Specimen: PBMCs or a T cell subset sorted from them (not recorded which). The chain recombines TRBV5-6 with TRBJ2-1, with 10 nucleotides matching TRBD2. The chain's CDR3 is CASSLGWGTSVIGEQFF. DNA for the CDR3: TGTGCCAGCAGCTTGGGATGGGGGACTAGCGTCATTGGCGAGCAGTTCTTC.